These T cell receptor beta chains were read from a single sample in a study of blood T cell repertoires in COVID-19. Assay used: immunoSEQ multiplex PCR; TCRdb lists only in-frame clones, some missing. Counted here are under 200,000 clones, around 81% occurring once; the ten biggest clones make up 0.95%. Input material: peripheral blood. The origin of the receptors is a man aged 55 to 70 with COVID-19, enrolled during active disease. Both conserved end residues are part of each CDR3. The D gene is left open where the match is weak. Rows give clone size only sometimes, using once, few, many, or a class for an expanded clone.

TRBV18	.	TRBJ1-5	TRBD1	TGTGCCAGCTCAGAACAGGGGCGCAATTTCGTGGAGCCCCAGCATTTT	CASSEQGRNFVEPQHF
TRBV6-5	.	TRBJ2-7	.	TGTGCCAGCAGGGACCAGGGATTGGGCTCCTACGAGCAGTACTTC	CASRDQGLGSYEQYF
TRBV6-5	.	TRBJ1-1	.	TGTGCCAGCAGTTACTCGCAGGGTAACACTGAAGCTTTCTTT	CASSYSQGNTEAFF
TRBV9	.	TRBJ2-7	.	TGTGCCAGCAGCCCGGGACTGTCTCCCTACGAGCAGTACTTC	CASSPGLSPYEQYF
TRBV14	.	TRBJ1-1	.	TGTGCCAGCAGCCAGGGGGGGTGGACTGAAGCTTTCTTT	CASSQGGWTEAFF
TRBV15	.	TRBJ2-4	TRBD1	TGTGCCACCAGCACCACAGGGGGCTTAGGGTACTTC	CATSTTGGLGYF
TRBV27	.	TRBJ2-1	TRBD2	TGTGCCAGCAGTTTAGGACTAGCGGGATCCTACAATGAGCAGTTCTTC	CASSLGLAGSYNEQFF
TRBV5-8	.	TRBJ2-1	TRBD1	TGTGCCAGCAGGACCGGGACAGGGAAGGACAATGAGCAGTTCTTC	CASRTGTGKDNEQFF
TRBV6-1	.	TRBJ2-5	TRBD1	TGTGCCAGCAGTGAATGGGACAGAAGCCAAGAGACCCAGTACTTC	CASSEWDRSQETQYF
TRBV4-1	.	TRBJ1-4	.	TGCGCCAGCAGCCAAGAGCTCTCAGGGACTAATGAAAAACTGTTTTTT	CASSQELSGTNEKLFF
TRBV7-9	few	TRBJ1-1	.	TGTGCCAGCAGCTTAGAGAGCGACACTGAAGCTTTCTTT	CASSLESDTEAFF
TRBV7-2	.	TRBJ1-2	TRBD1	TGTGCCAGCAGCTTAGGGACAGGGGCCTATGGCTACACCTTC	CASSLGTGAYGYTF
TRBV6-2/TRBV6-3	once	TRBJ1-2	.	TGTGCCAGCAGTTACTCGGCAGGGGTTAATGGCTACACCTTC	CASSYSAGVNGYTF
TRBV7-2	.	TRBJ1-2	TRBD1	TGTGCCAGCAGCCTAAGCGGGACAGGGTTCTATGGCTACACCTTC	CASSLSGTGFYGYTF
TRBV15	.	TRBJ1-5	.	TGTGCCACCAGCAGAGACCCCCGGACAGAGAACAATCAGCCCCAGCATTTT	CATSRDPRTENNQPQHF
TRBV27	once	TRBJ2-7	.	TGTGCCAGCAGTCCTACAGGGATAAGGGGCTACGAGCAGTACTTC	CASSPTGIRGYEQYF
TRBV4-2	.	TRBJ2-7	.	TGTGCCAGCAGTTCAAGCGTTGATTCCTTGACGGCCTCCTACGAGCAGTACTTC	CASSSSVDSLTASYEQYF
TRBV28	.	TRBJ1-3	.	TGTGCCAGCACCACATTGTTTGTTGAATTCTCTGGAAACACCATATATTTT	CASTTLFVEFSGNTIYF
TRBV5-1	.	TRBJ1-2	.	TGCGCCAGCAGCTTCACAGACACCGCTAACTATGGCTACACCTTC	CASSFTDTANYGYTF
TRBV18	once	TRBJ2-5	.	TGTGCCAGCTCAACCGGGGAGACCCAGTACTTC	CASSTGETQYF
TRBV7-2	once	TRBJ2-2	TRBD1	TGTGCCAGCAGCTTAGTTGGGGTGGCGGGACAGGGTGGCACCGGGGAGCTGTTTTTT	CASSLVGVAGQGGTGELFF
TRBV12-5	.	TRBJ1-1	.	TGTGCTAGTGGTTTGTTTGGGGGCCTAACTGAAGCTTTCTTT	CASGLFGGLTEAFF
TRBV6-5	.	TRBJ1-6	TRBD1	TGTGCCAGCAGTTACTTGGACAGGGCCAATTCACCCCTCCACTTT	CASSYLDRANSPLHF
TRBV5-4	.	TRBJ2-6	.	TGTGCCAGCAGCTTGCCGACAAGTGGGGGGGCCAACGTCCTGACTTTC	CASSLPTSGGANVLTF
TRBV6-5	.	TRBJ1-6	.	TGTGCCAGCAGTTACGACAGGCGCTCCTATAATTCACCCCTCCACTTT	CASSYDRRSYNSPLHF
TRBV2	.	TRBJ1-4	TRBD1	TGTGCCAGCAGGGCAGGACAGGGGGAAAATGAAAAACTGTTTTTT	CASRAGQGENEKLFF
TRBV5-6	.	TRBJ2-2	TRBD1	TGTGCCAGCAGCCCAACTTCGGGACAGATTAACACCGGGGAGCTGTTTTTT	CASSPTSGQINTGELFF
TRBV19	.	TRBJ1-4	TRBD1	TGTGCCAGTATCTCACCGGGACAGTCTAATGAAAAACTGTTTTTT	CASISPGQSNEKLFF
TRBV11-3	.	TRBJ2-1	TRBD2	TGTGCCAGCAGCTCTGGGACTAGCGGGAGTTCTGAGCAGTTCTTC	CASSSGTSGSSEQFF
TRBV18	.	TRBJ2-2	.	TGTGCCAGCTCACCTAGGCGGAGTAACACCGGGGAGCTGTTTTTT	CASSPRRSNTGELFF
TRBV5-4	.	TRBJ2-3	.	TGTGCCAGCAGCAGGGATCCACAGGATTTTAGCACAGATACGCAGTATTTT	CASSRDPQDFSTDTQYF
TRBV3-1/TRBV3-2	.	TRBJ1-6	.	TGTGCCAGCAGGCATGGGGAGCAGGTCTATAATTCACCCCTCCACTTT	CASRHGEQVYNSPLHF
TRBV4-1	few	TRBJ1-2	.	TGCGCCAGCAGCCAAGGGGGGGGCAGGTATGGCTACACCTTC	CASSQGGGRYGYTF
TRBV4-1	.	TRBJ1-3	TRBD1	TGCGCCAGCAGCCGGGGACAGGGAGACGGCTCTGGAAACACCATATATTTT	CASSRGQGDGSGNTIYF
TRBV2	.	TRBJ1-5	.	TGTGCCAGCCACAGGGAGGGTGATCAGCCCCAGCATTTT	CASHREGDQPQHF
TRBV2	.	TRBJ2-7	.	TGTGCCACCTCACCAGGATCCTACGAGCAGTACTTC	CATSPGSYEQYF
TRBV28	.	TRBJ1-1	TRBD1	TGTGCCAGCAGAGTCCCAATCGGACAGGGACGGCCTGAAGCTTTCTTT	CASRVPIGQGRPEAFF
TRBV6-6	once	TRBJ1-3	TRBD1	TGTGCCAGCAGTCCCGGGACAGGGGACTTAGTGGGAACTGGAAACACCATATATTTT	CASSPGTGDLVGTGNTIYF
TRBV6-5	once	TRBJ1-3	TRBD1	TGTGCCAGCAGGGGGACAGTCTCTGGAAACACCATATATTTT	CASRGTVSGNTIYF
TRBV25-1	.	TRBJ1-3	TRBD1	TGTGCCAGCAGTGAACAGGGGGTGAAACGAAACACCATATATTTT	CASSEQGVKRNTIYF
TRBV7-8	.	TRBJ1-3	.	TGTGCCAGCAGCTTAACTGAGGACAGATTGATACCCCGCTCTGGAAACACCATATATTTT	CASSLTEDRLIPRSGNTIYF
TRBV27	.	TRBJ2-1	.	TGTGCCAGCAGATCTAGCGCCTCCTACAATGAGCAGTTCTTC	CASRSSASYNEQFF
TRBV13	.	TRBJ1-2	TRBD1	TGTGCCAGCAGCCTCCGACAGGGATTCTCTGGCTACACCTTC	CASSLRQGFSGYTF
TRBV27	once	TRBJ2-1	TRBD2	TGTGCCAGCAGTTTATCACTAGCGGGACCTCGCAATGAGCAGTTCTTC	CASSLSLAGPRNEQFF
TRBV7-2	.	TRBJ1-1	.	TGTGCCAGCAGCTTAGTTCCCGGGGCGGGGACTGAAGCTTTCTTT	CASSLVPGAGTEAFF
TRBV5-8	.	TRBJ2-7	.	TGTGCCAGCAGCCGGACAGTACCCTCCTACGAGCAGTACTTC	CASSRTVPSYEQYF
TRBV5-1	.	TRBJ1-3	TRBD1	TGCGCCAGCAGCTTCCAGGGGGCGGGAAACACCATATATTTT	CASSFQGAGNTIYF
TRBV14	.	TRBJ1-2	.	TGTGCCAGCAGCCAAGCAGGAGGCTACACCTTC	CASSQAGGYTF
TRBV28	.	TRBJ1-4	.	TGTGCCAGCAGTGGACGGAGGAATGAAAAACTGTTTTTT	CASSGRRNEKLFF
TRBV5-1	once	TRBJ1-6	.	TGCGCCAGCAGCTTGGCTGGGGGGAATTCACCCCTCCACTTT	CASSLAGGNSPLHF
TRBV5-4	.	TRBJ2-3	.	TGTGCCAGCAGCCGCCCAGAGACTGCCAAAGATACGCAGTATTTT	CASSRPETAKDTQYF
TRBV9	.	TRBJ1-2	.	TGTGTCAGCAGCGTAGAGGGGCGCGGCTACACCTTC	CVSSVEGRGYTF
TRBV5-1	once	TRBJ2-4	TRBD1	TGCGCCAGCAGCGGAGGGACAGGGGGCCTCAAAAACATTCAGTACTTC	CASSGGTGGLKNIQYF
TRBV4-1	.	TRBJ1-5	.	TGCGCCAGCAGCCAAGATGGGAGGGGGGGACCCCAGCATTTT	CASSQDGRGGPQHF
TRBV19	.	TRBJ1-2	.	TGTGCCAGTAGCCCGGCGGGGGTGCGCTTAAGTGGCTACACCTTC	CASSPAGVRLSGYTF
TRBV6-2/TRBV6-3	.	TRBJ2-2	TRBD1	TGTGCCAGCAGTTACGGCGTGTTCGCTAGGGGGCAGCACACCGGGGAGCTGTTTTTT	CASSYGVFARGQHTGELFF
TRBV19	.	TRBJ1-6	.	TGTGCCAGTAGTATAGTGGCAGCTAGATCACCCCTCCACTTT	CASSIVAARSPLHF
TRBV6-1	.	TRBJ1-4	.	TGTGCCAGCAGTGAAGGGGGCCAGAGAGAAAAACTGTTTTTT	CASSEGGQREKLFF
TRBV11-3	.	TRBJ2-5	.	TGTGCCAGCAGCTTAGTCCGGGGGGAGACCCAGTACTTC	CASSLVRGETQYF
TRBV29-1	.	TRBJ1-6	.	TGCAGCGTATCTGAGGGCAAGCGTAATTCACCCCTCCACTTT	CSVSEGKRNSPLHF